This T cell receptor (beta chain) was identified during a study of massively parallel sequencing of T cell beta chains (dated by TCRdb to about 2009). Study-level background: Using 5'-RACE, Illumina short-read sequencing and a dedicated short-read assembly strategy, the study profiled the diversity of human TCR beta CDR3 in peripheral blood.

TCRdb lists the instrument as Illumina Genome Analyzer II. Two rounds of nested PCR with TRBC1/TRBC2-specific primers yielded a RACE product of about 520 bp, which was gel-purified. First-strand cDNA was synthesized with a TRBC-specific primer plus a template-switching oligonucleotide, by which a 5' anchor for RACE was provided. Because the RACE amplicon was too long for direct short-read sequencing, the RACE amplicon was concatemerized by ligation and sheared by sonication. PAGE was used to isolate a size fraction of 100 to 300 bp, and that fraction then underwent shotgun sequencing on the Illumina platform. Separate runs on an Illumina GAII yielded 18.8 million 36-nt reads and 21.7 million 50-nt single-end reads. The study's own analysis went as follows. iSSAKE, run with parameters -m 15, -o 2 and -r 0.7, was used to assemble the pooled roughly 38,000,000 reads. De novo CDR3 beta assemblies were seeded by reads aligning to the ends of Ensembl TRBV gene predictions that carried unmatched junctional bases. Clonotype abundance was estimated from the number of matching assembled contigs rather than from raw read depth. Of the assembled clonotypes, roughly 2,000 (around 6%) had in-frame stop codons and were removed, leaving around 35,000 productive clonotypes. Of the roughly 300 unique TCR sequences obtained by Sanger sequencing of cloned RACE products, around 75% were also present in the Illumina assembly. TCRdb reprocessing: public reads trimmed at Q25 with fastp, clones called with MiXCR, in-frame beta chains kept. Identical CDR3 protein sequences are pooled into one entry, listed with their most common genes and DNA. The V and J calls, along with clone size, are taken from TCRdb and not from the paper's own processing. Across this sample there are 4,300 or so distinct CDR3 sequences, with around 40% seen only once. The ten largest clones capture less than 3% of the sample.

Counted from cysteine to phenylalanine, this CDR3 has 13 amino acids. The read is trimmed to its CDR3 DNA, 39 bases read in frame from base 1. The germline V gene provides CDR1 SQVTM and CDR2 ANQGSEA. The germline V end is reduced by 5 bases and the J end by 7 bases; junction bases left unmatched: 5. In its sample, this clonotype was seen a few times. Its antigen is currently not known. Base qualities are not provided; no much larger clone lies one nucleotide away. Study-wide conclusions, independent of this receptor: TRBV usage was found to range from less than 0.011% for TRBV17 to 24.6% for TRBV20-1, and TRBJ usage was found to range from more than 1.5% for TRBJ2-6 to about 17% for TRBJ2-1. Among around 33,000 distinct clonotypes, around 65% of clonotypes but only roughly a fifth of assemblies were accounted for by single-copy clonotypes. A unique TRBV gene could be assigned to only about 23,000 (about 70%) of the clonotypes. Preferential PCR amplification of some TRBV and TRBJ sequences may have skewed the reported gene usage frequencies. When the data were subsampled, the number of clonotypes climbed linearly as read number increased, indicating that sequencing depth was far from saturation. Since the RNA was pooled from many donors, the results capture clonotype abundance averaged across the population rather than the repertoire of any individual. A single sequence read was the only support for most clonotypes (about 60% of the roughly 35,000), which could in principle inflate the apparent diversity. CDR3 beta lengths ranging from 21 to 81 nucleotides were observed, with a peak at 45 nucleotides.

All donors in the pool were aged 18 to 40 years, and the pool included some 380 males and over 150 females. From 165 liters of pooled peripheral blood, peripheral leukocyte polyA+ RNA was isolated. For starting material, the researchers used a commercial mRNA preparation made from normal human peripheral blood leukocytes pooled across fewer than 600 individuals. The chain is encoded by TRBV29-1 joined to TRBJ2-1; 10 of the junction bases match TRBD2. This TCR was sampled from a pool of human donors in good health; the sample was commercial RNA pooled from many donors. The sample was commercial RNA from peripheral blood pooled from many donors. The bases read TGCAGCGTTCAAGCGGGGGGGCATAATGAGCAGTTCTTC. It encodes CSVQAGGHNEQFF.